This TCR beta chain was recovered during a study of OX40 agonist ivuxolimab in advanced cancers. This CDR3 has 12 residues. Germline assignment: CDR1 MDHEN and CDR2 SYDVKM. V lost 5 bases and J 3 bases, leaving 8 bases between the germline ends. Generated by immunoSEQ multiplex PCR, the TCRdb table keeps only in-frame clones and is missing some. Of roughly 60,000 clones listed, almost 95% are singletons. This sample comprised CD4+ or CD8+ T cells sorted from blood, obtained in a trial of the OX40 agonist ivuxolimab. The sequence was obtained from an adult with an advanced solid tumor such as melanoma, head and neck, liver or kidney cancer. This rearrangement joins TRBV28 to TRBJ2-7; unclear D gene. DNA of the CDR3: TGTGCCAGCAGTCGCAGGAACTACGAGCAGTACTTC. Protein sequence: CASSRRNYEQYF.